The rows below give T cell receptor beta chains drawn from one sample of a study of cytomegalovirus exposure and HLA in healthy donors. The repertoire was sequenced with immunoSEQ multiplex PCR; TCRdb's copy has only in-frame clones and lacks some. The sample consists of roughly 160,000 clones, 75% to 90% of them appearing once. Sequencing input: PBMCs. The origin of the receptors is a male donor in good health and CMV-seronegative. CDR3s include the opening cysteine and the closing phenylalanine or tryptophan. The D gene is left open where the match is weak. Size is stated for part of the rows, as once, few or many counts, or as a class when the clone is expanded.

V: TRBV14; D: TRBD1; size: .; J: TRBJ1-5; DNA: TGTGCCAGCAGCCAAGCGGACAGGGGGCGTTGGGGCAATCAGCCCCAGCATTTT; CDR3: CASSQADRGRWGNQPQHF
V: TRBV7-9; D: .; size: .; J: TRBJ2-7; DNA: TGTGCCAGCAGCTCCACTAGGGGGATTCCGGGCGGCCGTTACGAGCAGTACTTC; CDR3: CASSSTRGIPGGRYEQYF
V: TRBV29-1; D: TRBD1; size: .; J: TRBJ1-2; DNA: TGCAGCGTTGTATCCGCCAGGGGGATCGCCTATGGCTACACCTTC; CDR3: CSVVSARGIAYGYTF
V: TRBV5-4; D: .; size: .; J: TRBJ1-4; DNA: TGTGCCAGCAGCAGAGGGGGGGCTAATGAAAAACTGTTTTTT; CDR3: CASSRGGANEKLFF
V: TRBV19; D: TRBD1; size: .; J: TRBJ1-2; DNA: TGTGCCAGTAGTATCGAAGGGACAGGGGGATTTAATTCCTATGGCTACACCTTC; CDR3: CASSIEGTGGFNSYGYTF
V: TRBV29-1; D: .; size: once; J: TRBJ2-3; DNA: TGCAGCGTTGAGTGGGGCAGGGGCACAGATACGCAGTATTTT; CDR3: CSVEWGRGTDTQYF
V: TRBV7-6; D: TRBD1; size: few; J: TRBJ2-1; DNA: TGTGCCAGCAGCCGTGGACAGGGGGCGCGGAAGGGGTCCTCGGAGCAGTTCTTC; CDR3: CASSRGQGARKGSSEQFF
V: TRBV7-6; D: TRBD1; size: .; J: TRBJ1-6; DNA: TGTGCCAGCAGCTTCCTCGGGACAGGGGTTTCACCCCTCCACTTT; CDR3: CASSFLGTGVSPLHF
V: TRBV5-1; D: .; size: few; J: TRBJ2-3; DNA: TGCGCCAGCAGCTTGGCCCTAGATATTCCAGATACGCAGTATTTT; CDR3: CASSLALDIPDTQYF
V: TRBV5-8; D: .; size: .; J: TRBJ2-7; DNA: TGTGCCAGCAGCTTGGTGGTCTATTTGGAGCAGTACTTC; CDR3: CASSLVVYLEQYF
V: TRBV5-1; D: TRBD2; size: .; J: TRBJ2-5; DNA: TGCGCCAGCTCAGGGAGGGGACAAGAGACCCAGTACTTC; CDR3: CASSGRGQETQYF
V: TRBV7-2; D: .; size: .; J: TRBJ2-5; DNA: TGTGCCAGCAGCTTAATTCCTCCAGGGGTGGGGGAGACCCAGTACTTC; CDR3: CASSLIPPGVGETQYF
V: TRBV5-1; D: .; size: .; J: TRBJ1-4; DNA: TGCGCCAGCAGCTTGACGGGTTGGCGCAGCACTACGCGTAATGAAAAACTGTTTTTT; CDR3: CASSLTGWRSTTRNEKLFF
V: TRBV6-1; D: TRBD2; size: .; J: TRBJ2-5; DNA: TGTGCCAGCAGGGGACTAGCGGGACAACAAGAGACCCAGTACTTC; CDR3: CASRGLAGQQETQYF
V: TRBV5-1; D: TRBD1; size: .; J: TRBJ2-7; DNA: TGCGCCAGCAGCTTGGCCAGGGGGACAGCCGGCTCCTACGAGCAGTACTTC; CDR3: CASSLARGTAGSYEQYF
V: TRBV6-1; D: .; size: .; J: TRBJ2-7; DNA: TGTGCCAGCAGTGAAGCGGGGGGTGAATGGGAGCAGTACTTC; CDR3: CASSEAGGEWEQYF
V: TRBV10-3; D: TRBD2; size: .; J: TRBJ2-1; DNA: TGTGCCATCAGTGCTAGCGGGGGGGAAGTTTACAATGAGCAGTTCTTC; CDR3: CAISASGGEVYNEQFF
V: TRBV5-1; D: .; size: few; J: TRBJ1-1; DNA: TGCGCCAGCAGCTTCACTGGTCGCACTGAAGCTTTCTTT; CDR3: CASSFTGRTEAFF
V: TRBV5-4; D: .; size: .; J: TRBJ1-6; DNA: TGTGCCAGCAGCTTGGCCCCATACAGTTCACCCCTCCACTTT; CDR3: CASSLAPYSSPLHF
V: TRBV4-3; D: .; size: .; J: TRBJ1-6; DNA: TGCGCCAGCAGCCAAGATCAGGGATATAATTCACCCCTCCACTTT; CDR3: CASSQDQGYNSPLHF
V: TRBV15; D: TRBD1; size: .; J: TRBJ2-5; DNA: TGTGCCACCAGCAGGCGGGACAGGGAAGAGACCCAGTACTTC; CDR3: CATSRRDREETQYF
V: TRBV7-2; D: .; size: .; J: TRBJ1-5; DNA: TGTGCCAGCAGCTTAACGGTAAATCAGCCCCAGCATTTT; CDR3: CASSLTVNQPQHF
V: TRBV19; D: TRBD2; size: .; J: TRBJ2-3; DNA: TGTGCCAGTAGTATACGCCTTCCTAGCGGGGGATCCACAGATACGCAGTATTTT; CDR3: CASSIRLPSGGSTDTQYF
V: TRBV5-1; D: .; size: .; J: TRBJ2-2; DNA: TGCGCCAGCACCCGCCAGGCCTCTAACACCGGGGAGCTGTTTTTT; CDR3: CASTRQASNTGELFF
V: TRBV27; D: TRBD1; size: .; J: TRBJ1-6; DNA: TGTGCCAGCAGTTCTACCGGGACAGGGGTGGCACCCCTCCACTTT; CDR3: CASSSTGTGVAPLHF
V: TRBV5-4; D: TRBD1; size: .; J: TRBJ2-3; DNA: TGTGCCAGCAGCACCTGGACAGGGGCGGACACAGATACGCAGTATTTT; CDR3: CASSTWTGADTDTQYF
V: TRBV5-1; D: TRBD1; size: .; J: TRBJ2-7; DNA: TGCGCCAGCAGCACCGGGGACAGTCTCATCTACGAGCAGTACTTC; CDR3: CASSTGDSLIYEQYF
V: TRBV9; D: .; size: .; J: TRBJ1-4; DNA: TGTGCCAGCAGCGTAGACCTCTGGGCGGAAAAACTGTTTTTT; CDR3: CASSVDLWAEKLFF
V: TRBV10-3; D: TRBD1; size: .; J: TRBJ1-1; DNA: TGTGCCTCCCATAGGGAACCGGGACAGAGGAGTAGTACTGAAGCTTTCTTT; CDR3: CASHREPGQRSSTEAFF
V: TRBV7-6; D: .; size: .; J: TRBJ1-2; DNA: TGTGCCAGCAGCTGGGGGCCTAACTATGGCTACACCTTC; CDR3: CASSWGPNYGYTF
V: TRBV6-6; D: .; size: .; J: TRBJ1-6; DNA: TGTGCCAGCCGACCGGAGAATTCACCCCTCCACTTT; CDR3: CASRPENSPLHF
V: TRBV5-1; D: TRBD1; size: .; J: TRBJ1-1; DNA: TGCGCCAGCAGCCCAGGACAGGGGGCATTTGACACTGAAGCTTTCTTT; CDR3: CASSPGQGAFDTEAFF
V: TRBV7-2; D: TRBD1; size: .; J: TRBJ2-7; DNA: TGTGCCAGCAGCCCTACCCCAGGACAGGAATTTCTCGAGCAGTACTTC; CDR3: CASSPTPGQEFLEQYF
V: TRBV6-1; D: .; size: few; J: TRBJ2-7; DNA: TGTGCCAGCAGTGCCTTCCAGGACATTAACGAGCAGTACTTC; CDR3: CASSAFQDINEQYF